This T cell receptor beta chain was identified in a study of radiotherapy plus CTLA-4 blockade in lung cancer. Study as a whole: Objective responses were documented in roughly 20% of patients, with disease control in approximately 31%.

V trimming: 3 bases; J trimming: 0 bases; junction bases outside the gene matches: 8. This CDR3 is 17 amino acids long. Germline-derived CDR1 and CDR2 are SGHTA and FQGNSA. Study-wide points: Expansion of tumor-derived TCR clones was observed in blood after radiotherapy plus ipilimumab. Interferon-beta, together with early blood T cell clone dynamics, reportedly best predicted response.

Chemo-refractory metastatic non-small-cell lung cancer patients were treated with focal radiation plus CTLA-4 blockade with ipilimumab. The table came from immunoSEQ multiplex PCR; TCRdb's copy has only in-frame clones and leaves some out. This table has 50,000 to 65,000 clones, just under 85% appearing once. As to this clone: The antigen remains unidentified.

This receptor was taken from a human donor with non-small cell lung cancer whose response to radiotherapy plus ipilimumab could not be evaluated. V usage is TRBV7-2 and J usage is TRBJ1-1, with 9 bases aligning to TRBD1. The source material was peripheral blood, sampled from a patient treated with radiotherapy plus ipilimumab. The CDR3 sequence: CASSLGDRVKLNTEAFF. CDR3 coding DNA: TGTGCCAGCAGCTTGGGGGACAGGGTTAAGCTGAACACTGAAGCTTTCTTT.